The 13 T cell receptor beta chains given below trace back to one sample, sequenced in a study of CD8+CD57+ T cells in acquired aplastic anemia. The sequenced patients had an expansion of CD8+CD57+ cells seen by flow cytometry. CDR3 and TCR beta VDJ profiling relied on a genomic DNA template. TCRdb passed the reads through MiXCR, listing each CDR3 protein once. This table has about 40,000 distinct CDR3 sequences, about 63% appearing once. Sequencing was carried out using sorted CD4+, CD8+, or CD8+CD57+ T cells (not recorded which) from PBMCs. All receptors derive from a human donor with aplastic anemia.

This chain connects TRBV11-2 to TRBJ1-2, with 8 bases fitting TRBD1. The CDR3 extends over 14 amino acids. Germline V gives CDR1 SGHAT, CDR2 FQNNGV. Trimming at V came to 5 bases and at J to 4 bases, leaving 6 bases not matched to a gene. CDR3 residues: CASSPTGGGYGYTF. CDR3 DNA sequence: TGTGCCAGCAGCCCTACAGGGGGGGGCTATGGCTACACCTTC.

The chain has TRBV29-1 and TRBJ2-7; a possible D gene is TRBD2 (7 bases). The J call may be wrong; the DNA end is better matched by TRBJ2-1. Germline CDR1 reads SQVTM; CDR2 reads ANQGSEA. CDR3 length: 15 residues. CDR3 coding DNA: TGCAGCGTTAAGTTTCGGGGGGCCTTCGGGAATGAGCAGTTCTTC. Protein: CSVKFRGAFGNEQFF.

This chain connects TRBV18 to TRBJ2-7; no clear D. The CDR3 loop spans 14 amino acids. Trimming left V 2 bases short and J 4 bases short, with 12 bases between. CDR1 and CDR2 from the germline V gene are KGHSH and LQKENI. CDR3 sequence: CASSPTSWGYEQYF. CDR3 nucleotides: TGTGCCAGCTCACCAACTTCTTGGGGTTACGAGCAGTACTTC.

This clonotype was detected ten times or more. This sequence joins TRBV2 and TRBJ2-7; D perhaps matches TRBD2 (6 bases). Germline CDR1 is SNHLY and CDR2 is FYNNEI. The ends were cut back, 1 base at V and 2 bases at J, with 9 bases in the middle. The CDR3 covers 14 residues. In DNA, the CDR3 is TGTGCCAGCAGTGAAGTGGGGGGACCCTACGAGCAGTACTTC. It codes for CASSEVGGPYEQYF.

The genes are TRBV15 and TRBJ2-5; tentatively, D is TRBD2 (7 bases). Germline loops: CDR1 LNHNV, CDR2 YYDKDF (reference sequence). This CDR3 is 19 amino acids long. Trimming removed 0 bases at V and 5 bases at J, with 25 bases between. CDR3 residues: CATSRDDEGGAVTGETQYF. The CDR3 DNA follows: TGTGCCACCAGCAGAGATGATGAAGGGGGGGCGGTCACCGGGGAGACCCAGTACTTC.

With respect to this clonotype: A read error may explain this, as a much larger clone is one base away. J is TRBJ2-5 and V is TRBV20-1; D ambiguous. The CDR3 runs 15 residues. V dropped 5 bases and J dropped 7 bases, with 23 bases sitting between them. The germline V gene encodes CDR1 DFQATT and CDR2 SNEGSKA (reference sequence). CDR3 protein: CSARLTCGAWGTQYF. DNA for the CDR3: TGCAGTGCTCGGTTAACTTGCGGCGCCTGGGGGACCCAGTACTTC.

The CDR3 DNA reads TGTGCCATCAGTGAGACTAGCGGGGGACTGACCCAGTACTTC. It encodes CAISETSGGLTQYF. The rearrangement uses TRBV10-3 and TRBJ2-7; 11 bases agree with TRBD2. The DNA end favors TRBJ2-5, so the J call may be wrong. The germline gives CDR1 ENHRY, CDR2 SYGVKD. The CDR3 has 14 amino acids.

The chain uses TRBV2 and TRBJ2-5; D perhaps matches TRBD2 (6 bases). The CDR3 length is 15 residues. The germline V and J ends were trimmed by 2 bases and 4 bases, with 14 bases remaining between them. In germline, CDR1 is SNHLY, CDR2 FYNNEI. CDR3 DNA sequence: TGTGCCAGCAGTGAATATGGTACGGGGGTAGAGACCCAGTACTTC. This translates into CASSEYGTGVETQYF.

The V and J genes are TRBV20-1 and TRBJ1-1; D remains unclear. Germline CDR1 and CDR2: DFQATT and SNEGSKA (reference sequence). V was cut by 6 bases and J by 0 bases, with 17 bases left in between. The CDR3 is 15 residues long. CDR3 in DNA: TGCAGTGCCAGAATGGCAGGTAGAATGAACACTGAAGCTTTCTTT. This sequence encodes CSARMAGRMNTEAFF.

The rearrangement uses TRBV2 and TRBJ2-2; no firm D call. CDR3 length equals 13 residues. The germline gives CDR1 SNHLY, CDR2 FYNNEI. With 6 bases removed from V and 6 bases from J, the gap between germline ends came to 11 bases. The CDR3: CASSFRGPGELFF. DNA of the CDR3: TGTGCCAGCAGCTTCCGCGGACCCGGGGAGCTGTTTTTT.

This clonotype was picked up a small number of times. This chain connects TRBV2 to TRBJ2-5, with TRBD2 as a possible D gene (5 bases). Germline CDR1 and CDR2: SNHLY and FYNNEI. V shed 3 bases and J shed 2 bases, with 10 bases lying between them. The CDR3 covers 14 residues. The CDR3 region is CASSEEALQETQYF. DNA of the CDR3: TGTGCCAGCAGTGAGGAGGCACTTCAAGAGACCCAGTACTTC.

J is TRBJ1-2 and V is TRBV2; the D is unclear. This CDR3 is built from 12 residues. CDR1 is SNHLY, CDR2 FYNNEI, per germline. Trimming shortened V by 7 bases and J by 6 bases, and 12 bases separated the two germline ends. CDR3 nucleotide sequence: TGTGCCAGCAATTCACGTAATGATGGCTACACCTTC. This sequence encodes CASNSRNDGYTF.

V gene TRBV2 combines with J gene TRBJ1-2; D not certain. CDR1 is SNHLY and CDR2 is FYNNEI in the germline V gene. This CDR3 is built from 12 residues. Trimming removed 3 bases from V and 3 bases from J, with 5 bases in between. The CDR3 protein is CASSEYDYGYTF. The CDR3 DNA follows: TGTGCCAGCAGTGAGTACGACTATGGCTACACCTTC.